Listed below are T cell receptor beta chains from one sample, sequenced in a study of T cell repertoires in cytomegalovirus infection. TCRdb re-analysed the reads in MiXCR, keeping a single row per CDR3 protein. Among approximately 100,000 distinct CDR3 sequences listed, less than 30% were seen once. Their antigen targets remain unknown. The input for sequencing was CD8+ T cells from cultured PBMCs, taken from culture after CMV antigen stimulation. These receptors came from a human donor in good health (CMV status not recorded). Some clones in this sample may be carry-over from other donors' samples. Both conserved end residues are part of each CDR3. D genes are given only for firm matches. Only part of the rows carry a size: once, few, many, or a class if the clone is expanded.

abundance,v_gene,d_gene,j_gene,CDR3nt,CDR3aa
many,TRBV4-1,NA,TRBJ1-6,TGCGCCAGCAGCCAAGTCGGGAATTCACCCCTCCACTTT,CASSQVGNSPLHF
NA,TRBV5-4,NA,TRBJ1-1,TGTGCCAGCAGCTTCATCAGGAACACTGAAGCTTTCTTT,CASSFIRNTEAFF
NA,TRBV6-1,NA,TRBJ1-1,TGTGCCAGCAGTGAAGGGGACCGATTTTGGAACACTGAAGCTTTCTTT,CASSEGDRFWNTEAFF
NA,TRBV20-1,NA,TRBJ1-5,TGCAGTGCCACGAGTATGGCAGGAACTTCCAATCAGCCCCAGCATTTT,CSATSMAGTSNQPQHF
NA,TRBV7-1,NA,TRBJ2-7,TGTGCCAGCAGCTCTGGGGGCTCCGAGCTGTACTTC,CASSSGGSELYF
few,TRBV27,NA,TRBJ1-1,TGTGCCAGCAGTGCTTTTGGGGTGGGCACTGAAGCTTTCTTT,CASSAFGVGTEAFF
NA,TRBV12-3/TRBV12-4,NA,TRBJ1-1,TGTGCCAGCAGTACAGACAACACTGAAGCTTTCTTT,CASSTDNTEAFF
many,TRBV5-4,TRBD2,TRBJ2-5,TGTGCCAGCAGCTTTAGCGGGGGGGAGACCCAGTACTTC,CASSFSGGETQYF
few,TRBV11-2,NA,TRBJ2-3,TGTGCCAGCAGCTTAGATGTGGCAGGAGGCAGCACAGATACGCAGTATTTT,CASSLDVAGGSTDTQYF
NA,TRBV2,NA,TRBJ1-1,TGTGCCAGCAGTAAAGGGGTCATGAACACTGAAGCTTTCTTT,CASSKGVMNTEAFF
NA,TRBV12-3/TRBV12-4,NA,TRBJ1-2,TGTGCCAGCAGTACCCCAGGGTCCTATGGCTACACCTTC,CASSTPGSYGYTF
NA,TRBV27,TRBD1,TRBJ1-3,TGTGCCAGCAGTAATACAGGGGCCTCTGGAAGCACCATATATTTT,CASSNTGASGSTIYF
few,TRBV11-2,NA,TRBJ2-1,TGTGCCAGCAGCTTAGAAGGCGGTCGGAATGAGCAGTTCTTC,CASSLEGGRNEQFF
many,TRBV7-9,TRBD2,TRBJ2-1,TGTGCCAGCAGCTTAAGCGGGGGGCCCTACAATGAGCAGTTCTTC,CASSLSGGPYNEQFF
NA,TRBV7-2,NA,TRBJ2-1,TGTGCCATCAGCGGTACTCTTTTGTACAATGAGCAGTTATTC,CAISGTLLYNEQLF
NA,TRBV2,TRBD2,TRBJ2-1,TGTGCCAGCAGTGTAGCGGGGGATACCTACAATGAGCAGTTCTTC,CASSVAGDTYNEQFF
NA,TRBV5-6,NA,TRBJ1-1,TGTGCCAGCAGCCCACAGAACACTGAAGCTTTCTTT,CASSPQNTEAFF
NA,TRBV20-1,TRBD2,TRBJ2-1,TGCAGTGCTAGAGATCTTGAGGGACTAGCCGATGAGCAGTTCTTC,CSARDLEGLADEQFF
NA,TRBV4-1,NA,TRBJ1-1,TGCGCCAGCAGCCTCCTAACAGGGAACACTGAAGCTTTCTTT,CASSLLTGNTEAFF
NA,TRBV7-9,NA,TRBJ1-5,TGTGCCAGCAGCCCAGGTAGTCAGCCCCAGCATTTT,CASSPGSQPQHF
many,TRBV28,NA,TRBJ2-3,TGTGCCAGCAGTTTATCCGTACGGACGGGAAGCACAGATACGCAGTATTTT,CASSLSVRTGSTDTQYF
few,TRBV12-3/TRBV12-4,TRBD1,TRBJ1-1,TGTGCCAGCAGAAATGACAGGGGGTACACTGAAGCTTTCTTT,CASRNDRGYTEAFF
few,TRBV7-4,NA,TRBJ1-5,TGTGCCAGCAGCTTGGGGGAAGCCTCCAATCAGCCCCAGCATTTT,CASSLGEASNQPQHF
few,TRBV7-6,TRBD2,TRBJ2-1,TGTGCCAGCAGCCAGGGACTAGCGGGGGATCTTTCCTACAATGAGCAGTTCTTC,CASSQGLAGDLSYNEQFF
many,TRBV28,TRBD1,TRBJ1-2,TGTGCCAGCAGTTTATGGACAGGGAATAGCTACACCTTC,CASSLWTGNSYTF
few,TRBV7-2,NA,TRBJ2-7,TGTGCCAGCACCCCTTATCAGGGTTCCTACGAGCAGTACTTC,CASTPYQGSYEQYF
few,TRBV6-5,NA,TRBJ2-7,TGTGCCAGCAGTTACTCAGGGACTTCCGACGAGCAGTACTTC,CASSYSGTSDEQYF
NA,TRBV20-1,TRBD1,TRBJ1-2,TGCAGTGCATCCGGGGGGACAGTTACTAACTATGGCTACACCTTC,CSASGGTVTNYGYTF
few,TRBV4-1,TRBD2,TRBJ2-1,TGCGCCAGCAGCCAATACCTAGCGGGGGAGAATGAGCAGTTCTTC,CASSQYLAGENEQFF
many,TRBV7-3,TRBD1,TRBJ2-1,TGTGCCAGCAGCCCTCATATCGGGACAGGGGGCGCGGGGTACAATGAGCAGTTCTTC,CASSPHIGTGGAGYNEQFF
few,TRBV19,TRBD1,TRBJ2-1,TGTGCCAGTACAGGACAGGGGCCGAGGAATGAGCAGTTCTTC,CASTGQGPRNEQFF
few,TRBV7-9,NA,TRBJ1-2,TGTGCCAGCAGCTTAGAGTCGGGGGCGTACTATGGCTACACCTTC,CASSLESGAYYGYTF
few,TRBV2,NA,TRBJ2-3,TGTGCCAGCAGTGATGGGAAGGCCCCCACAGATACGCAGTATTTT,CASSDGKAPTDTQYF